This T cell receptor beta chain was captured in a study of CD8+CD57+ T cells in acquired aplastic anemia. Findings and limits, study-wide: There were 25 to 30 CD8+ CDR3 sequences that occurred in both patients and controls.

Researchers used genomic DNA as the template to profile TCR beta VDJ and CDR3. Using its own MiXCR run on the reads, TCRdb lists one record per CDR3 protein. The sample yields 90,000 to 150,000 distinct CDR3 sequences, 45% to 60% seen once. In the case of this clonotype: Its antigen is undetermined.

In patients chosen for sequencing, flow cytometry had shown CD8+CD57+ cell expansion. The V gene end was trimmed by 9 bases and the J gene end by 1 base; junction bases not matched to a gene: 9. The germline gives CDR1 LNHDA, CDR2 SQIVND (reference sequence). This CDR3 has 15 residues. The specimen sequenced was sorted CD4+, CD8+, or CD8+CD57+ T cells (not recorded which) from PBMCs. This TCR was sampled from a human donor with aplastic anemia. The rearrangement uses TRBV19 and TRBJ2-1, with 7 bases aligning to TRBD1. Here the CDR3 DNA reads TGTGCCAGCGCCGACAGGGCCGAATCCTACAATGAGCAGTTCTTC. It specifies CASADRAESYNEQFF. The complete variable domain, with remaining parts taken from reference TRBV19 and TRBJ2-1, reads DGGITQSPKYLFRKEGQNVTLSCEQNLNHDAMYWYRQDPGQGLRLIYYSQIVNDFQKGDIAEGYSVSREKKESFPLTVTSAQKNPTAFYLCASADRAESYNEQFFGPGTRLTVL.